This note documents a single T cell receptor beta chain sequence. This sample was taken from a study of cytomegalovirus exposure and HLA in healthy donors. PCR used 60 Vbeta primers and 13 Jbeta primers. Profiled with immunoSEQ multiplex PCR; TCRdb holds only in-frame clones, not every one. Of roughly 150,000 clones listed, 81% are singletons. V dropped 5 bases and J dropped 3; count of bases not matched to a gene: 10. The germline CDR1 and CDR2 sequences are SGHTA and FQGTGA. This CDR3 has 17 amino acids. The rearrangement links TRBV7-3 to TRBJ2-3, with 11 bases aligning to TRBD1. The specimen was PBMCs. The clonotype was recovered from a man aged 45-65 years in good health and CMV-seropositive. The CDR3 DNA is TGTGCCAGCAGCACCGGGACAGGGGGTTGGTGGACAGATACGCAGTATTTT. The encoded protein is CASSTGTGGWWTDTQYF.